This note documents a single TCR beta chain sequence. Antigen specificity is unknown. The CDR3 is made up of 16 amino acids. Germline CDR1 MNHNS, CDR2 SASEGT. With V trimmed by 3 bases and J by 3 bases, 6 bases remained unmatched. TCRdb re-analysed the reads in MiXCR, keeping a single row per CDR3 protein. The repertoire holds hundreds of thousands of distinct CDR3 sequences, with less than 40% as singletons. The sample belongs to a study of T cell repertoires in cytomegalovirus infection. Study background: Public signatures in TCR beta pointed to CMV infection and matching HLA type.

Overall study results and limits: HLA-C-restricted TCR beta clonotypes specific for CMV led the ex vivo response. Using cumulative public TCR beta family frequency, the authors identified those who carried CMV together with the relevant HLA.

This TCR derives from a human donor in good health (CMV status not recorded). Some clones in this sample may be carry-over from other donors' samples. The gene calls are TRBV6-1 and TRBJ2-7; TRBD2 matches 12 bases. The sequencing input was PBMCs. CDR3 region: CASSEWETSGGYEQYF. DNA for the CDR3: TGTGCCAGCAGTGAGTGGGAGACTAGCGGGGGCTACGAGCAGTACTTC.